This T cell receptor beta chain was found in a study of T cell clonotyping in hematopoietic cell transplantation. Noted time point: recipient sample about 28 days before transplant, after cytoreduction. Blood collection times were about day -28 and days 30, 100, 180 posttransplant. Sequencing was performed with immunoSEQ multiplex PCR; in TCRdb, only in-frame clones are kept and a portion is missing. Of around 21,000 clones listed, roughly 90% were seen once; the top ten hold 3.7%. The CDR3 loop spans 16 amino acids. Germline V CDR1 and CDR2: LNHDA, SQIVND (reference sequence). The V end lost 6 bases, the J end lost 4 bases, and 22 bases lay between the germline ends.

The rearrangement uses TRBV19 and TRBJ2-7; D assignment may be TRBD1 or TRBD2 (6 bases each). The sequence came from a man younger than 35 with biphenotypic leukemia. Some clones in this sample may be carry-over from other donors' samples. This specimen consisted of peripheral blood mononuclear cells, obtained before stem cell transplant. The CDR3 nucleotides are TGTGCCAGTAGCGCCGGAGGACAGAAGGGGGGATACGAGCAGTACTTC. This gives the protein CASSAGGQKGGYEQYF.